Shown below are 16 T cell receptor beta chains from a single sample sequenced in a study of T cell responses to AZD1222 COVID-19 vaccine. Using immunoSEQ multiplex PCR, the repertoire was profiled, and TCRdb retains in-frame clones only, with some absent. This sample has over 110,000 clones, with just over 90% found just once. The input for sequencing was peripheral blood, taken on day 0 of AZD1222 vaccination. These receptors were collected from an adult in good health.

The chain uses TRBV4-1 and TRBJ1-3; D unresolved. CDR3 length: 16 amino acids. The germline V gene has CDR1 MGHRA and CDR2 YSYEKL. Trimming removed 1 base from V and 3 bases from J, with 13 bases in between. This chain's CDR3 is CASSQGRGMGGNTIYF. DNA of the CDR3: TGCGCCAGCAGCCAAGGACGGGGAATGGGTGGAAACACCATATATTTT.

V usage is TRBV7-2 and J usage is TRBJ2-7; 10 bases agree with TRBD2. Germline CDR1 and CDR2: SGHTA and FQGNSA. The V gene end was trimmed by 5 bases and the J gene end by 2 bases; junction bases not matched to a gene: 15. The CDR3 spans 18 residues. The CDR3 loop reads CASSVAQPSGSYPYEQYF. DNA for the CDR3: TGTGCCAGCAGCGTTGCTCAGCCTAGCGGGAGTTACCCCTACGAGCAGTACTTC.

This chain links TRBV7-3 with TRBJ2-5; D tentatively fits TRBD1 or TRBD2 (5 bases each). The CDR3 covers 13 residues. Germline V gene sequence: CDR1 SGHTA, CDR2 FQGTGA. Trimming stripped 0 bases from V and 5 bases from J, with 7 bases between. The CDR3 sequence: CASSLTGEETQYF. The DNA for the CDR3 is TGTGCCAGCAGCTTAACGGGGGAGGAGACCCAGTACTTC.

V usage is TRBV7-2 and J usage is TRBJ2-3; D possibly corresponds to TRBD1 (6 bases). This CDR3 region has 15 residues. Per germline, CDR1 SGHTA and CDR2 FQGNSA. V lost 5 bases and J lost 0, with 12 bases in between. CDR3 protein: CASSGEGVSTDTQYF. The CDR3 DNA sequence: TGTGCCAGCAGCGGCGAGGGGGTCAGCACAGATACGCAGTATTTT.

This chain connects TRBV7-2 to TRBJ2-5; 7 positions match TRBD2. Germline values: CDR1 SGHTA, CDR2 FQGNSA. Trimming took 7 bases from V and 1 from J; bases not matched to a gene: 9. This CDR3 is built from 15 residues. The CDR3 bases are TGTGCCAGCACCTTGGACCCGGGGGGCCAAGAGACCCAGTACTTC. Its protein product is CASTLDPGGQETQYF. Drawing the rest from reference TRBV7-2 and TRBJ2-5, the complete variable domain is GAGVSQSPSNKVTEKGKDVELRCDPISGHTALYWYRQSLGQGLEFLIYFQGNSAPDKSGLPSDRFSAERTGGSVSTLTIQRTQQEDSAVYLCASTLDPGGQETQYFGPGTRLLVL.

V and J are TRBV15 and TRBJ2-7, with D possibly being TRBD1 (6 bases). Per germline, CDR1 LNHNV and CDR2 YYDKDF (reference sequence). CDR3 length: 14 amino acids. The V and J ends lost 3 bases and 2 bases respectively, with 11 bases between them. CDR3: CATSSDRNTYEQYF. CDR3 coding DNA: TGTGCCACCAGCAGCGACAGGAATACCTACGAGCAGTACTTC.

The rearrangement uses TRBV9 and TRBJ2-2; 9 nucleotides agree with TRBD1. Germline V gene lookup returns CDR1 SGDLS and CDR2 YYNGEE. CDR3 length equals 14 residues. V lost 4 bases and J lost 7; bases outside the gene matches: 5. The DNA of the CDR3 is TGTGCCAGCAGCCCTAGACAGGGGGTCGGGGAGCTGTTTTTT. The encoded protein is CASSPRQGVGELFF.

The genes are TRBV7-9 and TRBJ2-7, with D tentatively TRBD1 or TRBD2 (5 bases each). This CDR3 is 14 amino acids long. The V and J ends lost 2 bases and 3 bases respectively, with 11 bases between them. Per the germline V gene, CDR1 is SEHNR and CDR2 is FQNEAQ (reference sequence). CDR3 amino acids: CASSLNAGSYEQYF. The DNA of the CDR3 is TGTGCCAGCAGCTTAAATGCAGGGAGCTACGAGCAGTACTTC.

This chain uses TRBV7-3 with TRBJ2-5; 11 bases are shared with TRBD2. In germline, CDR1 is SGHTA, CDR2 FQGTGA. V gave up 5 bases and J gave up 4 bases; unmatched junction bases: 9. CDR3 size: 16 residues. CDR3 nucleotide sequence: TGTGCCAGCAGCCCCAAGGGTCTAGCGGGAGGAGAGACCCAGTACTTC. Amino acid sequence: CASSPKGLAGGETQYF.

CDR3 residues: CASSLAEAGGGSPLHF. The CDR3 DNA reads as TGTGCCAGCAGCTTAGCGGAGGCAGGGGGCGGTTCACCCCTCCACTTT. The chain combines TRBV7-2 with TRBJ1-6; TRBD1 matches at 8 bases. The J segment lost 9 bases and the V segment lost 0 bases, leaving 7 bases of the junction unmatched. Germline V gene data show CDR1 as SGHTA and CDR2 as FQGNSA. This CDR3 spans 16 amino acids.

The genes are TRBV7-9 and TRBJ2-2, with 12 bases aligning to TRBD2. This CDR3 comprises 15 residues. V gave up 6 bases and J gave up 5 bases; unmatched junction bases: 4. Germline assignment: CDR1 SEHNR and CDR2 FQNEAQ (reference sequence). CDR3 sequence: CASRRLAGATGELFF. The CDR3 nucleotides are TGTGCCAGCAGACGACTAGCGGGGGCTACCGGGGAGCTGTTTTTT.

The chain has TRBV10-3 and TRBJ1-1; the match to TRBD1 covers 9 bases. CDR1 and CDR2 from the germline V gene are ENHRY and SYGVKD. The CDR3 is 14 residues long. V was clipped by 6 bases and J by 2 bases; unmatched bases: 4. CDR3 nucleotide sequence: TGTGCCATCAGGCGGGACAGGGAAAACACTGAAGCTTTCTTT. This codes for CAIRRDRENTEAFF.

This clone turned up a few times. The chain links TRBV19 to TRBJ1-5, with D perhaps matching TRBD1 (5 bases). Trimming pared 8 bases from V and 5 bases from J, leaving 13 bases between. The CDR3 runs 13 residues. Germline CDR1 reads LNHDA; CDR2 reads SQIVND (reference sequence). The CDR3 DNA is TGTGCCAGTTCGCAGGGACTTTATCAGCCCCAGCATTTT. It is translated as CASSQGLYQPQHF.

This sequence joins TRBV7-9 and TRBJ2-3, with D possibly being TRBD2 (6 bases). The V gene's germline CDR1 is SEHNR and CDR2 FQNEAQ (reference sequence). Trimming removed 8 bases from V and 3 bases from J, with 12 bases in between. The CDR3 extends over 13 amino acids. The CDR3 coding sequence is TGTGCCAGCGGGAGGTGGGGTACAGATACGCAGTATTTT. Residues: CASGRWGTDTQYF.

The CDR3 region has the DNA TGTGCCAGCAGCTCCGAACAGGGGGCCAACACTGAAGCTTTCTTT. Translating gives CASSSEQGANTEAFF. The chain is built from TRBV7-9 and TRBJ1-1; 9 bases are a match to TRBD1. With V trimmed by 4 bases and J by 2 bases, 5 bases remained unmatched. The germline V gene encodes CDR1 SEHNR and CDR2 FQNEAQ (reference sequence). This CDR3 spans 15 amino acids.

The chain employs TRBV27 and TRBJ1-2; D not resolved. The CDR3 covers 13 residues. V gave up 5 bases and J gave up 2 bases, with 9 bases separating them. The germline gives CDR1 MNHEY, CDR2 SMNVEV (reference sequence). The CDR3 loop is CASSDGPNYGYTF. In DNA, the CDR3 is TGTGCCAGCAGTGACGGCCCAAACTATGGCTACACCTTC.